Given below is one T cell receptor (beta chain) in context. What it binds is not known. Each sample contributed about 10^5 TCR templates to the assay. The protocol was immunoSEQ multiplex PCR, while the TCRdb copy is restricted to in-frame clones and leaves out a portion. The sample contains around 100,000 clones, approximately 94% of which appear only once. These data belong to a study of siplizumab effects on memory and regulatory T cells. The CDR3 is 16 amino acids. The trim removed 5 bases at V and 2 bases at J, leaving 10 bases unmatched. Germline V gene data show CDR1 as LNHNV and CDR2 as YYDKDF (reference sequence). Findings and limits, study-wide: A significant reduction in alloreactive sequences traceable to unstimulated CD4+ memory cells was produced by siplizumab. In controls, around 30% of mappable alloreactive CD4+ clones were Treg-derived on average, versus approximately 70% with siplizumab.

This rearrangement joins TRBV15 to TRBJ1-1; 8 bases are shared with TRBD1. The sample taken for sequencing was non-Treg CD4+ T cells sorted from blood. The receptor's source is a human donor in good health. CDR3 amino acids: CATSVPGQELNTEAFF. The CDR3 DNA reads TGTGCCACCAGCGTCCCGGGACAGGAGTTAAACACTGAAGCTTTCTTT.